A single sample is the source of the 3 T cell receptor beta chains below, sequenced in a study of T cell changes during pregnancy in multiple sclerosis. Only in-frame clones appear in the TCRdb table, and some are missing; sequencing was by immunoSEQ multiplex PCR. The sample has roughly 48,000 clones, over 80% seen once. Sequences were derived from CD4+ T cells from peripheral blood mononuclear cells, sampled in the second trimester of pregnancy. The receptors derive from a female donor in good health, enrolled as a control in a pregnancy study.

This chain joins TRBV5-1 and TRBJ2-7, with TRBD1 as a possible D gene (5 bases). The germline gives CDR1 SGHRS, CDR2 YFSETQ. This CDR3 has 14 amino acids. V was cut by 4 bases and J by 1 base, with 12 bases left in between. Here the CDR3 reads CASSTVTDSYEQYF. The CDR3 nucleotides read TGCGCCAGCAGCACAGTGACAGATTCCTACGAGCAGTACTTC.

The chain recombines TRBV2 with TRBJ1-4; tentatively, D is TRBD1 (6 bases). The CDR3 is 12 amino acids. V was shortened by 6 bases and J by 10 bases, with 12 bases between the two germline ends. Germline V gene data show CDR1 as SNHLY and CDR2 as FYNNEI. The CDR3: CASSDGGGKLFF. In DNA form, the CDR3 reads TGTGCCAGCAGCGATGGGGGCGGAAAACTGTTTTTT.

The gene calls are TRBV5-6 and TRBJ2-2, with a weak D call TRBD1 (6 bases). V was shortened by 3 bases and J by 3 bases, with 18 bases between the two germline ends. The germline V gene has CDR1 SGHDT and CDR2 YYEEEE. CDR3 size: 17 residues. CDR3 sequence: CASSWASGTLYTGELFF. CDR3 bases: TGTGCCAGCAGCTGGGCCTCCGGGACACTTTACACCGGGGAGCTGTTTTTT.